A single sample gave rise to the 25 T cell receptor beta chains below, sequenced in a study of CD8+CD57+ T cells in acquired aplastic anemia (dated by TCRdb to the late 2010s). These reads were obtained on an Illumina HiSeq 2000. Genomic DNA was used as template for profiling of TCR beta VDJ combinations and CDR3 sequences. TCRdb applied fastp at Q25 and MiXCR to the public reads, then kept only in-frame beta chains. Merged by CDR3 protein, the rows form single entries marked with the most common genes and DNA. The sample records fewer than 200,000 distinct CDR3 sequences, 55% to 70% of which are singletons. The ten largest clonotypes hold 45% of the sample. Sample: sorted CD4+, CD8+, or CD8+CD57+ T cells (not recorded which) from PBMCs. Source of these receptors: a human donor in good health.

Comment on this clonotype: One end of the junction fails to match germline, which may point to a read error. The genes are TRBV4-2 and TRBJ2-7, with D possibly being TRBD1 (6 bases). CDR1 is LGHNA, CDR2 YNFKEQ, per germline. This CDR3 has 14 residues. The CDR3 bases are TGTGCCAGCAGCCCGGACAGATTGGCCTACGGGCAGTACTTC. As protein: CASSPDRLAYGQYF.

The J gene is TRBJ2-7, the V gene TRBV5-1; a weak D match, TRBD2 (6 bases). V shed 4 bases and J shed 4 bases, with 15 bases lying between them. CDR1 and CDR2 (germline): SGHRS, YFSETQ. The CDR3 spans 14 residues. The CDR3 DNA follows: TGCGCCAGCAGCCTGGAGGGTCCTGGGTACGAGCAGTACTTC. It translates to CASSLEGPGYEQYF.

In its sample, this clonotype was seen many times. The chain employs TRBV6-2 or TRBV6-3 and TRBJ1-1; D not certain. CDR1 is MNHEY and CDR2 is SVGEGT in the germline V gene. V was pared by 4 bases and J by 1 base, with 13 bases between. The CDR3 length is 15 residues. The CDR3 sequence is CASSFLIDENTEAFF. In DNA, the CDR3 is TGTGCCAGCAGTTTCCTCATAGACGAGAACACTGAAGCTTTCTTT.

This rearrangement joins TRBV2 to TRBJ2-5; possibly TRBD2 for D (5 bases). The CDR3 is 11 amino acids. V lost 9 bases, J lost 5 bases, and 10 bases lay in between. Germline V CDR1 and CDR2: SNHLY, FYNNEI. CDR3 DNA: TGTGCCAGTGTAGCGTGGGAGACCCAGTACTTC. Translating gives CASVAWETQYF.

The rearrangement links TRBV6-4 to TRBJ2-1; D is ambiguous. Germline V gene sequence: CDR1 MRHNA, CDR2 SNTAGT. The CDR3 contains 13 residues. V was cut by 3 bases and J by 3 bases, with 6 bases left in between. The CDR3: CASSEASYNEQFF. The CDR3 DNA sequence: TGTGCCAGCAGTGAGGCTAGCTACAATGAGCAGTTCTTC.

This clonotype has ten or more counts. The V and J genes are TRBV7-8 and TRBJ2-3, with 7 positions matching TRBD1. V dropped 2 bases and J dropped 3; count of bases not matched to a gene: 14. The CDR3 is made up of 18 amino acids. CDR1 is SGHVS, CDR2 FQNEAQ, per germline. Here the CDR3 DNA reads TGTGCCAGCAGCTTACAAGTCCAGGGACAGCGAAGGACAGATACGCAGTATTTT. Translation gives CASSLQVQGQRRTDTQYF.

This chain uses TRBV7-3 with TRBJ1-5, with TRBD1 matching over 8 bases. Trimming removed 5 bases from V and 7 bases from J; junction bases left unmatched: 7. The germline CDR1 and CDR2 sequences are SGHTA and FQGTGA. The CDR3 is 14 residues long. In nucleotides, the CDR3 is TGTGCCAGCAGCCAGACAGGGGCGAGACAGCCCCAGCATTTT. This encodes CASSQTGARQPQHF.

The DNA for the CDR3 is TGTGCCAGCAGTTTTACTTACGGGACTAGCGGACCATCAAACACCGGGGAGCTGTTTTTT. Amino acid sequence: CASSFTYGTSGPSNTGELFF. The V call is TRBV6-1, the J call TRBJ2-2; 11 nucleotides match TRBD2. CDR1 MNHNS and CDR2 SASEGT come from the germline V gene. There are 20 residues in the CDR3. V shed 5 bases and J 2 bases; nucleotides not matched to a gene: 16.

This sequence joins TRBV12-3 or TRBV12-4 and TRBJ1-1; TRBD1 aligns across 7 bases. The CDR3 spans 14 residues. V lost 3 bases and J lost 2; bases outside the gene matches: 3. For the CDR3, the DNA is TGTGCCAGCAGTTTCCAGGGGGGAAACACTGAAGCTTTCTTT. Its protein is CASSFQGGNTEAFF.

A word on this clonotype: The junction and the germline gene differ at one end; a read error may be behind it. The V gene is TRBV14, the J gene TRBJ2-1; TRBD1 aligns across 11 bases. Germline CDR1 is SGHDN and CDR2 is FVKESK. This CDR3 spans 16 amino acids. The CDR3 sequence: CASGQVPGQGDNEQFF. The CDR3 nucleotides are TGTGCCAGCGGCCAAGTACCGGGACAGGGGGACAATGAGCAGTTCTTC.

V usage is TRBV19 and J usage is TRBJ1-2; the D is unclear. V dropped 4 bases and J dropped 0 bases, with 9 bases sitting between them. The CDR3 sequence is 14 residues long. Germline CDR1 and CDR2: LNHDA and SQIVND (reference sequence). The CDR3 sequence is CASSTSTANYGYTF. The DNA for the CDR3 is TGTGCCAGTAGTACCTCTACAGCTAACTATGGCTACACCTTC.

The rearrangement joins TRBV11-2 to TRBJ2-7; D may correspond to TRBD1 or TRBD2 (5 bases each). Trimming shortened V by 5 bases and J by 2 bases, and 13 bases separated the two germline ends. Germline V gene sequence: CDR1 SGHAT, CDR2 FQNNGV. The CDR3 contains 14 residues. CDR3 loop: CASSPGLATYEQYF. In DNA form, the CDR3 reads TGTGCCAGCAGCCCGGGGCTAGCCACCTACGAGCAGTACTTC.

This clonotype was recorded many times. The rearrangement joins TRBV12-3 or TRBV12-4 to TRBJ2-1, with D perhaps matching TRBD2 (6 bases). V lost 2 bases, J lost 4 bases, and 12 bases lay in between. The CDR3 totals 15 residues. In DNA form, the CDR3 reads TGTGCCAGCAGTTTATGGGCTAGCGAGTACAATGAGCAGTTCTTC. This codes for CASSLWASEYNEQFF.

The CDR3 reads CSVGQVYEQYF. DNA of the CDR3: TGCAGCGTTGGACAGGTCTACGAGCAGTACTTC. The chain links TRBV29-1 to TRBJ2-7; D may be TRBD1 (6 bases). The germline CDR1 and CDR2 sequences are SQVTM and ANQGSEA. This CDR3 contains 11 residues. V lost 4 bases to trimming and J lost 3 bases, with 7 bases between them.

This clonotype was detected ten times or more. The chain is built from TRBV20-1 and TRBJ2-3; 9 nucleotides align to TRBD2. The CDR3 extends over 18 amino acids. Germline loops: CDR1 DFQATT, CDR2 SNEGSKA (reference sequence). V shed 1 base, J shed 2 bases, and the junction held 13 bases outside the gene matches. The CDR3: CSARALSEASGITDTQYF. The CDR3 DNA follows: TGCAGTGCTAGAGCTCTCAGCGAAGCTAGCGGGATCACAGATACGCAGTATTTT.

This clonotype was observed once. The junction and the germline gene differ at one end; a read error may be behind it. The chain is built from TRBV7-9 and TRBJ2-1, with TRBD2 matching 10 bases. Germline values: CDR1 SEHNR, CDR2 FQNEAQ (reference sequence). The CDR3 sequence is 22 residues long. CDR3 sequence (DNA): TGCGCCAGCAGCCAAGGGGTTTTGTCTAGCGGGAGAGGGGGTAGCTCCTACAATGAGCAGTTCTTC. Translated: CASSQGVLSSGRGGSSYNEQFF.

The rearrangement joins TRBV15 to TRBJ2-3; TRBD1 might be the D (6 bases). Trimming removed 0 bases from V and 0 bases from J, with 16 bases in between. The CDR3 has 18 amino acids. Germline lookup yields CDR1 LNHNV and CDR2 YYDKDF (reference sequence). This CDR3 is CATSRDWGTMASTDTQYF. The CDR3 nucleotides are TGTGCCACCAGCAGAGATTGGGGGACAATGGCTAGCACAGATACGCAGTATTTT.

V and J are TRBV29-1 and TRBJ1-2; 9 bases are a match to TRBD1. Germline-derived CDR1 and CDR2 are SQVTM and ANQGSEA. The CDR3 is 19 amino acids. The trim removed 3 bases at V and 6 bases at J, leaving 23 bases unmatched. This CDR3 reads CSVEARRANRDRVLHGYTF. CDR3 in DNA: TGCAGCGTTGAGGCTCGACGAGCGAATCGGGACAGGGTTTTACATGGCTACACCTTC.

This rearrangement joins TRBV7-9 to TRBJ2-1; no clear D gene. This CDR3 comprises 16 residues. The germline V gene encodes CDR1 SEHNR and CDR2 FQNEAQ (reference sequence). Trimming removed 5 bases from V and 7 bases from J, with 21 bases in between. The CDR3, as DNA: TGTGCCAGCAGCCCGCAGAAGGACGGCATTGATAATGAGCAGTTCTTC. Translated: CASSPQKDGIDNEQFF.

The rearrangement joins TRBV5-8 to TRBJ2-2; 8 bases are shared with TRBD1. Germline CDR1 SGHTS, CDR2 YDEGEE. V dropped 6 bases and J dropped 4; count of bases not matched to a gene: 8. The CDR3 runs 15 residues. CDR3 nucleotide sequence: TGTGCCAGCATTAGGACAGGGTCGGGCACCGGGGAGCTGTTTTTT. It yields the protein CASIRTGSGTGELFF.

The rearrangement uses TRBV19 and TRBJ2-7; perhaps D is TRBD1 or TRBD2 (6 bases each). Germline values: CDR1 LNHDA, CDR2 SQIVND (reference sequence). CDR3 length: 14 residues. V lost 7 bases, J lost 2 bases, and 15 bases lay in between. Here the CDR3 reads CASTKGGGPYEQYF. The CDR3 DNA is TGTGCCAGTACCAAGGGGGGCGGTCCCTACGAGCAGTACTTC.

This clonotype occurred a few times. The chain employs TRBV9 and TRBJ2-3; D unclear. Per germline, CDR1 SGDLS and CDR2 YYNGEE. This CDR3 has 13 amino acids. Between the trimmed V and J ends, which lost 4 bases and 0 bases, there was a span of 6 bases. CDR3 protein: CASSPPSTDTQYF. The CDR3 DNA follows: TGTGCCAGCAGCCCCCCCAGCACAGATACGCAGTATTTT.

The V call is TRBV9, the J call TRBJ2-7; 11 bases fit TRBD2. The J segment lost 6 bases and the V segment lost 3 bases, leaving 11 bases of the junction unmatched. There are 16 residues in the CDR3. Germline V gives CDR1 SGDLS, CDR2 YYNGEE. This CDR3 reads CASSGSTSGSFFEQYF. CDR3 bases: TGTGCCAGCAGCGGATCTACTAGCGGGAGCTTTTTCGAGCAGTACTTC.

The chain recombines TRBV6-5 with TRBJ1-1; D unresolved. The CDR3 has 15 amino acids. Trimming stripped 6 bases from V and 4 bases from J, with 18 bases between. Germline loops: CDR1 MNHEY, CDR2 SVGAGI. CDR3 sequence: CASRSRVPDFTEAFF. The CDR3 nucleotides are TGTGCCAGCAGGTCAAGGGTGCCGGATTTCACTGAAGCTTTCTTT.

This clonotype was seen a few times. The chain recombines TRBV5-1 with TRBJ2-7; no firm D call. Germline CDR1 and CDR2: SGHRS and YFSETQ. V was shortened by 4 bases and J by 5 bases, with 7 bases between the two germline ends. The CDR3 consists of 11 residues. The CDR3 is CASSHDNEQYF. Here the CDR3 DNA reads TGCGCCAGCAGCCATGACAACGAGCAGTACTTC.